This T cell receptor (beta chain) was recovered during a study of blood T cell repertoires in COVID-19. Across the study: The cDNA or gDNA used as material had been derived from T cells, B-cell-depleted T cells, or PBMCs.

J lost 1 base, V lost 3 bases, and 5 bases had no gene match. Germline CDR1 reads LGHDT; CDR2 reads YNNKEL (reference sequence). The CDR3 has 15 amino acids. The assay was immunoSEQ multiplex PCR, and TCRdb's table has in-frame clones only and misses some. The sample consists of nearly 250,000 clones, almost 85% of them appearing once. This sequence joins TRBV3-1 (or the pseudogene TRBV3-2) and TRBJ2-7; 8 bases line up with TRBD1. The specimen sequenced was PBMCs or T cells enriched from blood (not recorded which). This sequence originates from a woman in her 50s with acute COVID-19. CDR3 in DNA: TGTGCCAGCAGCCAGGGGACAGGCTTTTCCTACGAGCAGTACTTC. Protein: CASSQGTGFSYEQYF.